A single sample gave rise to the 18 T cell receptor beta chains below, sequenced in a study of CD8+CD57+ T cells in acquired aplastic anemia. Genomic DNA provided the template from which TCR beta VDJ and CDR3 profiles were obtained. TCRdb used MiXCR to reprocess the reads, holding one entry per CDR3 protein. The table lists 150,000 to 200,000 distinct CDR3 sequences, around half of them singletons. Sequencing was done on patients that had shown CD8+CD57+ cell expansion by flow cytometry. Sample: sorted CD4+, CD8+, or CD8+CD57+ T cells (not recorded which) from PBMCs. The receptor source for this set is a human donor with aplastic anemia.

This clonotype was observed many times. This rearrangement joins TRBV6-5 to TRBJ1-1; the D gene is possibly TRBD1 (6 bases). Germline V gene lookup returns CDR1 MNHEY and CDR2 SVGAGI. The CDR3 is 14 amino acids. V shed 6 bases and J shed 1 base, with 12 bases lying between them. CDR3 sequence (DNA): TGTGCCAGCAGAACCTCGGACAGGAACACTGAAGCTTTCTTT. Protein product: CASRTSDRNTEAFF.

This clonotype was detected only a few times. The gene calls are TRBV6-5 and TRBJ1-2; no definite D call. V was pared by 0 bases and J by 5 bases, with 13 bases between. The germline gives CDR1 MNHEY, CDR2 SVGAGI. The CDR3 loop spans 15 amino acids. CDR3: CASSYSILPAYGYTF. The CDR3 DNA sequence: TGTGCCAGCAGTTACTCGATCCTCCCCGCTTATGGCTACACCTTC.

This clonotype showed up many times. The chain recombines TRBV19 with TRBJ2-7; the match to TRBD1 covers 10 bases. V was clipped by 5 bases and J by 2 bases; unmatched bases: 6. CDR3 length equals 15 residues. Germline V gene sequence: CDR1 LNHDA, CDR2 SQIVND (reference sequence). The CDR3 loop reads CASSAPGTGAYEQYF. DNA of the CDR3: TGTGCCAGTAGTGCACCCGGGACAGGGGCCTACGAGCAGTACTTC.

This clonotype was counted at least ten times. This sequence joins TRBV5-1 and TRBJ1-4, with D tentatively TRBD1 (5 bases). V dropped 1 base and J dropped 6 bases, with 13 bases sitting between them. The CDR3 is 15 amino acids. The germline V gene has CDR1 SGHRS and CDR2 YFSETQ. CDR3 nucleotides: TGCGCCAGCAGCTTGCGGACGGAAGGGGATGAAAAACTGTTTTTT. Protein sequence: CASSLRTEGDEKLFF.

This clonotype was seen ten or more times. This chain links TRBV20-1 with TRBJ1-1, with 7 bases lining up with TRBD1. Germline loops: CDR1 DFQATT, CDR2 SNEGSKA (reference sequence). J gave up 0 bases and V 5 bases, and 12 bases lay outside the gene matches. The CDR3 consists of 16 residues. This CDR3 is CSAQGIMTGMNTEAFF. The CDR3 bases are TGCAGTGCTCAAGGCATAATGACAGGGATGAACACTGAAGCTTTCTTT.

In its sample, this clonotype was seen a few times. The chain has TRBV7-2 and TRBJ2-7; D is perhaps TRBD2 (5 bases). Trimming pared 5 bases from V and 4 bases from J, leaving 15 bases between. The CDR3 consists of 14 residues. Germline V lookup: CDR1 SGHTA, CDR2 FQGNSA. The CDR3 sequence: CASSDPASPYEQYF. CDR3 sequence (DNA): TGTGCCAGCAGCGACCCAGCTAGCCCGTACGAGCAGTACTTC.

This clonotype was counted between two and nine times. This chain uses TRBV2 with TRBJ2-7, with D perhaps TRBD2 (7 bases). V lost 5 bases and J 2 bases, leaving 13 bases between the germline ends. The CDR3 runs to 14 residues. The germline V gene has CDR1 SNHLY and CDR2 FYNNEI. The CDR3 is CASSREGEPYEQYF. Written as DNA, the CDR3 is TGTGCCAGCAGTAGGGAGGGGGAGCCCTACGAGCAGTACTTC. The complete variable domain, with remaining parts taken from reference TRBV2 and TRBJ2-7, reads EPEVTQTPSHQVTQMGQEVILRCVPISNHLYFYWYRQILGQKVEFLVSFYNNEISEKSEIFDDQFSVERPDGSNFTLKIRSTKLEDSAMYFCASSREGEPYEQYFGPGTRLTVT.

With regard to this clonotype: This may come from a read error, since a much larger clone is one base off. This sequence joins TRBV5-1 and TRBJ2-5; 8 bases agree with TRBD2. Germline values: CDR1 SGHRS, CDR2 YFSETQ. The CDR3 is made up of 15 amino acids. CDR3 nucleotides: TGCGCCGGCAGCTTGGGGGGAGCGGGGGAAGAGACCCAGTACTTC. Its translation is CAGSLGGAGEETQYF.

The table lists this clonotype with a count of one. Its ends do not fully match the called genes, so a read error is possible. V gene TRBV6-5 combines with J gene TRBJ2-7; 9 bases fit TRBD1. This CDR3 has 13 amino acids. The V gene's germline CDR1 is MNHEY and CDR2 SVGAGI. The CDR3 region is CAGSLGGGQGMLF. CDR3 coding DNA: TGTGCCGGCAGTTTAGGGGGGGGACAGGGCATGCTCTTC.

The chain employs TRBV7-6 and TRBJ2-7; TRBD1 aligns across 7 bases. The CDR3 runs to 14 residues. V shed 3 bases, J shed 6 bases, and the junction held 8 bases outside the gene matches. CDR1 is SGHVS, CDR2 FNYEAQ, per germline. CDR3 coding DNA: TGTGCCAGCAGCTTCTTTCCAGGGGGAGCCGAGCAGTACTTC. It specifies CASSFFPGGAEQYF.

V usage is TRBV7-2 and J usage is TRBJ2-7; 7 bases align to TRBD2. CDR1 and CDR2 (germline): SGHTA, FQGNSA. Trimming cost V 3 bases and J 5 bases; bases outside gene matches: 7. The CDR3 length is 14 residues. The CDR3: CASSLGTTGNEQYF. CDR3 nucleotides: TGTGCCAGCAGCTTGGGGACTACCGGCAACGAGCAGTACTTC.

The CDR3 reads CSVEGGVGEQYF. The CDR3 DNA follows: TGCAGCGTTGAAGGGGGCGTGGGAGAGCAGTACTTC. This chain connects TRBV29-1 to TRBJ2-7, with D possibly matching TRBD1 (5 bases). Germline CDR1 and CDR2: SQVTM and ANQGSEA. V was cut by 1 base and J by 7 bases, with 11 bases left in between. The length of the CDR3 is 12 residues.

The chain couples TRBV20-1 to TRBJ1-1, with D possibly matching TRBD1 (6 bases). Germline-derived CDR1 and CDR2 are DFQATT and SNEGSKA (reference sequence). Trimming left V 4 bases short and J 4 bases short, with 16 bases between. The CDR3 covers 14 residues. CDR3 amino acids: CSAILLAGATEAFF. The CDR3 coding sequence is TGCAGTGCTATCCTTCTGGCAGGGGCCACTGAAGCTTTCTTT.

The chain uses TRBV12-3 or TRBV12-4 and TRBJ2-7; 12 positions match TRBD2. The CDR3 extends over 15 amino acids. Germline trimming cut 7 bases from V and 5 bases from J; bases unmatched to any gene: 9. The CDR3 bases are TGTGCCAGCACCCAGACTAGCGGGAGAACCCACGAGCAGTACTTC. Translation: CASTQTSGRTHEQYF.

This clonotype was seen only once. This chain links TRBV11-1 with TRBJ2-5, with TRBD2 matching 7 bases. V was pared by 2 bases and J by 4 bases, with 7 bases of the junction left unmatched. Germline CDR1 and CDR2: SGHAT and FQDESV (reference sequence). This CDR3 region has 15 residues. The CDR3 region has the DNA TGTGCCAGCAGCTTACGGGAGGTTGGGGCAGAGACCCAGTACTTC. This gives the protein CASSLREVGAETQYF.

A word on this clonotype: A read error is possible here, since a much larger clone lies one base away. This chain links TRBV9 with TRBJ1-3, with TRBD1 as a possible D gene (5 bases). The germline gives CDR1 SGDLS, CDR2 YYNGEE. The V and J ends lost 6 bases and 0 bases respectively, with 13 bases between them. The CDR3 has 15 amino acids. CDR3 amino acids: CASNPVGGSGNTIYF. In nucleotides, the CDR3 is TGTGCCAGCAACCCAGTGGGGGGCTCTGGAAACACCATATATTTT. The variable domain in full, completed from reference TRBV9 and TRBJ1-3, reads DSGVTQTPKHLITATGQRVTLRCSPRSGDLSVYWYQQSLDQGLQFLIQYYNGEERAKGNILERFSAQQFPDLHSELNLSSLELGDSALYFCASNPVGGSGNTIYFGEGSWLTVV.

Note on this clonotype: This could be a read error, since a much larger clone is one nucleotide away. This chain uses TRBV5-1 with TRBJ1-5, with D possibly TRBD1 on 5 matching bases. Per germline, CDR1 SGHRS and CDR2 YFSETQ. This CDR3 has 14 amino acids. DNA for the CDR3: TGCGCCAGCAGCTTGGCCGGGGGGAATCAGCCCCAGCAGTTT. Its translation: CASSLAGGNQPQQF. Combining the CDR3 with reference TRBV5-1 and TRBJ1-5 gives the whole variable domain KAGVTQTPRYLIKTRGQQVTLSCSPISGHRSVSWYQQTPGQGLQFLFEYFSETQRNKGNFPGRFSGRQFSNSRSEMNVSTLELGDSALYLCASSLAGGNQPQQFGDGTRLSIL.

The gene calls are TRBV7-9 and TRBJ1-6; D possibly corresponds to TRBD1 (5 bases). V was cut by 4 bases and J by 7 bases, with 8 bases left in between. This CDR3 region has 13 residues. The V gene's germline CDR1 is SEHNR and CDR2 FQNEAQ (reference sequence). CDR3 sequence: CASSSSGNSPLHF. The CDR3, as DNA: TGTGCCAGCAGCTCTTCAGGGAATTCACCCCTCCACTTT.